This passage covers 20 T cell receptor beta chains from one sample sequenced in a study of cytomegalovirus exposure and HLA in healthy donors. PCR primers comprised 60 Vbeta and 13 Jbeta primers. Produced via immunoSEQ multiplex PCR; TCRdb's table is partial and in-frame only. This table has around 190,000 clones, about 78% appearing once. Sequencing used PBMCs. These receptors came from a woman aged 30 to 39 in good health and CMV-seronegative.

This clone has more than one count but fewer than ten. The chain is built from TRBV30 and TRBJ2-1; 7 bases match TRBD2. The germline CDR1 and CDR2 sequences are GTSNPN and SVGIG (reference sequence). The CDR3 loop spans 17 amino acids. V lost 3 bases to trimming and J lost 8 bases; unmatched junction nucleotides: 19. The CDR3 DNA reads TGTGCCTGGAGCGCCCTGACGGGGGGATTAATGTTCGATGAGCAGTTCTTC. Translating gives CAWSALTGGLMFDEQFF.

About this clone: A junction boundary mismatches the germline segment, possibly from a read error. This rearrangement joins TRBV7-9 to TRBJ1-1, with 9 bases lining up with TRBD1. Looked up from germline, CDR1 is SEHNR and CDR2 is FQNEAQ (reference sequence). This CDR3 comprises 16 residues. The CDR3 nucleotides are TGTTCCAGCAGCTTAGGGACAGGGTGGTTGAACACTGAAGCTTTCTTT. As protein: CSSSLGTGWLNTEAFF. Combining the CDR3 with reference TRBV7-9 and TRBJ1-1 gives the whole variable domain DTGVSQNPRHKITKRGQNVTFRCDPISEHNRLYWYRQTLGQGPEFLTYFQNEAQLEKSRLLSDRFSAERPKGSFSTLEIQRTEQGDSAMYLCSSSLGTGWLNTEAFFGQGTRLTVV.

This clone has just one count. The J gene is TRBJ2-2, the V gene TRBV7-9; D call uncertain. The CDR3 spans 12 residues. CDR1 SEHNR and CDR2 FQNEAQ come from the germline V gene (reference sequence). The V and J ends lost 2 bases and 7 bases respectively, with 5 bases between them. CDR3: CASSLSVGELFF. CDR3 nucleotide sequence: TGTGCCAGCAGCTTATCGGTCGGGGAGCTGTTTTTT.

This chain uses TRBV5-1 with TRBJ1-1, with D perhaps matching TRBD1 (6 bases). The CDR3 loop spans 15 amino acids. Trimming shortened V by 5 bases and J by 2 bases, and 16 bases separated the two germline ends. Germline lookup yields CDR1 SGHRS and CDR2 YFSETQ. DNA of the CDR3: TGCGCCAGCAGAAGGGGGGGAGGGGATAACACTGAAGCTTTCTTT. It encodes CASRRGGGDNTEAFF.

The V call is TRBV5-1, the J call TRBJ2-1; 9 bases are shared with TRBD2. Germline CDR1 is SGHRS and CDR2 is YFSETQ. This CDR3 is built from 18 residues. The V gene end was trimmed by 0 bases and the J gene end by 8 bases; junction bases not matched to a gene: 15. This chain's CDR3 is CASSLAITASGISDEQFF. The CDR3 region has the DNA TGCGCCAGCAGCTTGGCCATTACGGCTAGCGGGATTAGCGATGAGCAGTTCTTC. Drawing the rest from reference TRBV5-1 and TRBJ2-1, the complete variable domain is KAGVTQTPRYLIKTRGQQVTLSCSPISGHRSVSWYQQTPGQGLQFLFEYFSETQRNKGNFPGRFSGRQFSNSRSEMNVSTLELGDSALYLCASSLAITASGISDEQFFGPGTRLTVL.

The genes are TRBV5-1 and TRBJ2-7, with TRBD1 identical over 9 bases. Germline lookup yields CDR1 SGHRS and CDR2 YFSETQ. The CDR3 extends over 14 amino acids. Trimming took 4 bases from V and 4 from J; bases not matched to a gene: 6. The CDR3 DNA follows: TGCGCCAGCAGCCAACACAGGGGGCCTTACGAGCAGTACTTC. The encoded protein is CASSQHRGPYEQYF.

This clone was seen a handful of times. The chain uses TRBV5-1 and TRBJ2-3; TRBD2 agrees at 8 bases. V shed 6 bases, J shed 0 bases, and the junction held 6 bases outside the gene matches. Germline V gene lookup returns CDR1 SGHRS and CDR2 YFSETQ. There are 15 residues in the CDR3. CDR3 bases: TGCGCCAGCAATAAACTAGCGGCTAGCACAGATACGCAGTATTTT. This translates into CASNKLAASTDTQYF.

The genes are TRBV9 and TRBJ1-5; no reliable D call. V lost 7 bases and J lost 1, with 6 bases in between. CDR3 size: 12 residues. Germline lookup yields CDR1 SGDLS and CDR2 YYNGEE. In DNA form, the CDR3 reads TGTGCCAGCTCTCGGAGCAATCAGCCCCAGCATTTT. It specifies CASSRSNQPQHF.

The chain uses TRBV6-5 and TRBJ2-1, with a tentative D call TRBD1 (5 bases). Germline CDR1 MNHEY, CDR2 SVGAGI. The length of the CDR3 is 15 residues. DNA for the CDR3: TGTGCGAGCCAGGGTTTAGGGCAGCCTTACAATGAGCAGTTCTTC. It codes for CASQGLGQPYNEQFF.

This clone has a handful of counts. The CDR3: CASSEESLAGDGYEQYF. Written as DNA, the CDR3 is TGTGCCAGCAGTGAAGAATCCCTAGCGGGAGATGGATACGAGCAGTACTTC. The gene calls are TRBV6-1 and TRBJ2-7; TRBD2 agrees at 10 bases. The germline CDR1 and CDR2 sequences are MNHNS and SASEGT. The CDR3 spans 17 residues. The junction had 10 bases not matched to a gene; V was cut back by 1 base and J by 4 bases.

This clone was picked up a small number of times. The rearrangement uses TRBV29-1 and TRBJ2-5, with 13 bases matching TRBD2. The V segment lost 4 bases and the J segment 0 bases; nucleotides outside the gene matches: 14. Germline V gives CDR1 SQVTM, CDR2 ANQGSEA. The CDR3 sequence is 19 residues long. CDR3 sequence: CSVVPRGLAGRWYQETQYF. Here the CDR3 DNA reads TGCAGCGTTGTGCCCCGGGGACTAGCGGGGAGATGGTACCAAGAGACCCAGTACTTC.

V and J are TRBV27 and TRBJ2-3, with D possibly matching TRBD1 (6 bases). This CDR3 has 16 amino acids. V was pared by 6 bases and J by 4 bases, with 20 bases between. From germline, CDR1 is MNHEY and CDR2 SMNVEV (reference sequence). The CDR3 loop reads CASSPVWTEGPDTQYF. The CDR3 nucleotides read TGTGCCAGCAGCCCCGTCTGGACAGAAGGTCCAGATACGCAGTATTTT.

The J gene is TRBJ1-1, the V gene TRBV29-1, with 10 bases that match TRBD1. The V segment lost 6 bases and the J segment 5 bases; nucleotides outside the gene matches: 9. CDR1 is SQVTM, CDR2 ANQGSEA, per germline. This CDR3 spans 14 amino acids. The CDR3 DNA is TGCAGCGTCGGGTCGACAGGGGGCTGGACTGAAGCTTTCTTT. Protein: CSVGSTGGWTEAFF.

This clone has a single count. The chain uses TRBV28 and TRBJ2-3; TRBD2 is a possible D gene (6 bases). Germline V gives CDR1 MDHEN, CDR2 SYDVKM. V lost 2 bases, J lost 4 bases, and 13 bases lay in between. CDR3 length: 15 residues. CDR3 nucleotide sequence: TGTGCCAGCAGTTTAGGGGGTAGACTAGCAGATACGCAGTATTTT. It encodes CASSLGGRLADTQYF.

The V gene is TRBV5-1, the J gene TRBJ1-1; TRBD1 might be the D (5 bases). Germline CDR1 is SGHRS and CDR2 is YFSETQ. The CDR3 contains 14 residues. V lost 2 bases and J 5 bases, leaving 13 bases between the germline ends. The chain's CDR3 is CASSFDQGRTEAFF. For the CDR3, the DNA is TGCGCCAGCAGCTTCGACCAGGGAAGGACTGAAGCTTTCTTT.

The V gene is TRBV14, the J gene TRBJ1-2; 7 positions match TRBD1. The J segment lost 1 base and the V segment lost 0 bases, leaving 5 bases of the junction unmatched. The length of the CDR3 is 16 residues. Germline V gene data show CDR1 as SGHDN and CDR2 as FVKESK. As DNA, the CDR3 is TGTGCCAGCAGCCAAGAGACAGGGAGAGTTAACTATGGCTACACCTTC. Its protein product is CASSQETGRVNYGYTF.

The chain employs TRBV4-1 and TRBJ2-5; possibly TRBD1 for D (5 bases). The last part of the DNA fits TRBJ2-7 better; the J call may be wrong. CDR3 length equals 16 residues. Looked up from germline, CDR1 is MGHRA and CDR2 is YSYEKL. CDR3 nucleotide sequence: TGCGCCAGCAGCCAAGATGGGGCGTTGAGGCGCTACGAGCAGTACTTC. It is translated as CASSQDGALRRYEQYF.

For this clone: This sample also contains other DNA sequences that code for the same CDR3. V and J are TRBV15 and TRBJ2-4, with D unclear. CDR1 LNHNV and CDR2 YYDKDF come from the germline V gene (reference sequence). The CDR3 length is 13 residues. The V end lost 0 bases, the J end lost 5 bases, and 5 bases lay between the germline ends. The CDR3 sequence: CATSRDAENIQYF. CDR3 in DNA: TGTGCCACCAGCAGAGATGCGGAAAACATTCAGTACTTC. Drawing the rest from reference TRBV15 and TRBJ2-4, the complete variable domain is DAMVIQNPRYQVTQFGKPVTLSCSQTLNHNVMYWYQQKSSQAPKLLFHYYDKDFNNEADTPDNFQSRRPNTSFCFLDIRSPGLGDTAMYLCATSRDAENIQYFGAGTRLSVL.

The DNA of the CDR3 is TGTGCCAGCAGTTACGGGCCCTGGGACACTGAAGCTTTCTTT. It specifies CASSYGPWDTEAFF. The gene calls are TRBV6-5 and TRBJ1-1; D unresolved. This CDR3 has 14 residues. Trimming took 2 bases from V and 3 from J, leaving 10 bases between them. Germline V lookup: CDR1 MNHEY, CDR2 SVGAGI.

The rearrangement links TRBV7-8 to TRBJ1-5, with a possible D match to TRBD1 (6 bases). Deletions cut 7 bases from V and 7 bases from J, with 20 bases between. This CDR3 spans 15 amino acids. CDR1 SGHVS and CDR2 FQNEAQ come from the germline V gene. The DNA of the CDR3 is TGTGCCAGCATGGGGGGGCGGGGCCGGTTGCAGCCCCAGCATTTT. It codes for CASMGGRGRLQPQHF.